Listed below are T cell receptor beta chains from one sample, sequenced in a study of blood T cells in healthy people across ages. MiXCR, applied by TCRdb to the 5' RACE reads, yields one record per CDR3 protein. The sample has roughly 1.7 million distinct CDR3 sequences; about 35% are singletons. The sample consisted of blood. Every receptor here comes from a woman aged 25 to 45 in good health. The CDR3 runs from the conserved cysteine through the conserved F or W. The order of the fields is D gene, clone size, J gene, V gene, CDR3 DNA, CDR3 protein. The D gene is left open where the match is weak. The size of a clone is reported for some rows only, either as once, few or many, or as a class for expanded clones.

>TRBD1|few|TRBJ2-7|TRBV7-9
TGTGCCAGCAGCTTAGCGCAGACAGGGCGAGGCTCCGAGCAGTACTTC
CASSLAQTGRGSEQYF
>-|-|TRBJ2-1|TRBV28
TGTGCCAGCAGTTCCCCAGGCCGCTCCTACGAGCAGTTCTTC
CASSSPGRSYEQFF
>TRBD2|few|TRBJ2-1|TRBV4-2
TGTGCCGGCAGCCGAAGAGTCCAGCGGGGGGCTCCCTTGGGGGATGAGCAGTTCTTC
CAGSRRVQRGAPLGDEQFF
>-|few|TRBJ1-2|TRBV20-1
TGCAGTGCTAGAGAATCCAACTGTGGCTACACCTTC
CSARESNCGYTF
>-|-|TRBJ2-7|TRBV20-1
TGCAGTGCTAGAGAGGGGAAGGGCGAGCAGTACTTC
CSAREGKGEQYF
>-|many|TRBJ2-3|TRBV7-2
TGTGCCAGCAGCTTAGTAGGATCTAGCACAGATACGCAGTATTTT
CASSLVGSSTDTQYF
>-|-|TRBJ2-3|TRBV5-1
TGCGCCAGCAGCATATATCCGGACTTGGTAGATACGCAGTATTTT
CASSIYPDLVDTQYF
>TRBD2|-|TRBJ2-5|TRBV4-2
TGTGCCAGCAGCCAAGAAATAGCGGGGGTTCGGGAGACCCAGTACTTC
CASSQEIAGVRETQYF
>-|-|TRBJ1-2|TRBV27
TGTGCCAGCAGTCCCTCGGCCCAAGGAGGCTGCACCTTC
CASSPSAQGGCTF
>-|-|TRBJ2-7|TRBV6-5
TGTGCCAGCAGTTCACCGCTTGGGCCCACCCATCAATACGAGCAGTACTTC
CASSSPLGPTHQYEQYF
>-|few|TRBJ2-3|TRBV6-5
TGTGCCAGCAGAGTTCCGATGGGGGATACGCAGTATTTT
CASRVPMGDTQYF
>-|-|TRBJ1-5|TRBV5-1
TGCGCCAGCAGCTTGGCGGAGGGGCCGCAAAATTACAGCAATCAGCCCCAGCATTTT
CASSLAEGPQNYSNQPQHF
>-|-|TRBJ2-1|TRBV6-5
TGTGCCAGCAGTTCCCTGGCAGGACCTGCGTTCTACAATGAGCAGTTCTTC
CASSSLAGPAFYNEQFF
>-|-|TRBJ1-5|TRBV20-1
TGCAGTGCTAGAGATCTGGGGGGCGCGATTGTAAGCAATCAGCCCCAGCATTTT
CSARDLGGAIVSNQPQHF
>-|-|TRBJ1-1|TRBV20-1
TGCAGTGCTAGAGATCTCGGAAGGGTTGTAAAATCCACTGAAGCTTTCTTT
CSARDLGRVVKSTEAFF
>-|few|TRBJ1-1|TRBV12-3/TRBV12-4
TGTGCCAGCAGCCAACGTATTGGCAGGGGAAACACTGAAGCTTTCTTT
CASSQRIGRGNTEAFF
>TRBD1|few|TRBJ2-5|TRBV4-1
TGCGCCAGCAGCCGACGGGACAGCCAAGAGACCCAGTACTTC
CASSRRDSQETQYF
>-|-|TRBJ1-2|TRBV30
TGTGCCTGGAGGGGACAACCCAGTCGTCATGGCTACACCTTC
CAWRGQPSRHGYTF
>TRBD2|few|TRBJ2-7|TRBV11-2
TGTGCCAGCAGCCCCTTCCTAGCGGGCACCTACGAGCAGTACTTC
CASSPFLAGTYEQYF
>-|-|TRBJ1-1|TRBV4-2
TGTGCCAGTGGCGGGGGAAATGAAGCTTTCTTT
CASGGGNEAFF
>-|few|TRBJ2-3|TRBV7-9
TGTGCGTTGGAGGGAAGCACAGATACGCAGTATTTT
CALEGSTDTQYF
>TRBD2|few|TRBJ2-6|TRBV29-1
TGCAGCGTGGGACTAGCGGGAGGTGGGGCCAACGTCCTGACTTTC
CSVGLAGGGANVLTF
>-|-|TRBJ2-1|TRBV7-2
TGTGCCAACAGCTTAGATAGGGACGATGAGCAGTTCTTC
CANSLDRDDEQFF
>TRBD2|few|TRBJ2-3|TRBV12-3/TRBV12-4
TGTGCCAGCACCCCCCTGGGGCTAGCGGGACGGAGCACAGATGCGCAGTATTTT
CASTPLGLAGRSTDAQYF
>-|-|TRBJ1-6|TRBV4-2
TGTGCCAGCAGCCTCCAGGCCAGGGGAAAGAATTCACCCCTCCACTTT
CASSLQARGKNSPLHF